Below, 7 T cell receptor beta chains from the same sample are listed, as sequenced in a study of spatial heterogeneity in lung cancer (dated by TCRdb to the late 2010s). The library was prepared using 5' RACE. Data came from a NextSeq 500. TCRdb took the public reads, trimmed them with fastp at Q25, ran MiXCR for clone calling and kept in-frame beta chains. Merged by CDR3 protein, the rows form single entries marked with the most common genes and DNA. This sample comprises over 95,000 distinct CDR3 sequences, about 10% of them detected only once. The ten largest clonotypes hold 20% to 25% of the sample. This specimen's time point label, per the study, means: blood at routine non-recurrence follow-up after resection. The specimen comprised PBMCs, sampled at follow-up. The receptor source for this set is a female donor with early-stage non-small cell lung cancer.

The CDR3 spells CASEGSYEQYF. The CDR3 nucleotides are TGTGCCAGCGAGGGTTCCTACGAGCAGTACTTC. V usage is TRBV28 and J usage is TRBJ2-7; D perhaps matches TRBD2 (5 bases). The CDR3 extends over 11 amino acids. V shed 8 bases and J shed 1 base, with 6 bases lying between them. Germline values: CDR1 MDHEN, CDR2 SYDVKM.

This clonotype has just a few counts. The chain links TRBV27 to TRBJ2-2; a weak D match, TRBD2 (6 bases). Trimming shortened V by 0 bases and J by 7 bases, and 18 bases separated the two germline ends. The CDR3 covers 17 residues. Looked up from germline, CDR1 is MNHEY and CDR2 is SMNVEV (reference sequence). The CDR3 DNA reads as TGTGCCAGCAGTTTATCGAAACTAGCTTCCCCCCACGGGGAGCTGTTTTTT. Amino acids: CASSLSKLASPHGELFF.

CDR3 residues: CSVSTTDNQPQHF. For the CDR3, the DNA is TGCAGCGTTTCCACGACTGACAATCAGCCCCAGCATTTT. V is TRBV29-1 and J is TRBJ1-5; D uncertain. Germline V gives CDR1 SQVTM, CDR2 ANQGSEA. V lost 5 bases and J lost 3, with 11 bases in between. This CDR3 spans 13 amino acids.

The rearrangement links TRBV6-5 to TRBJ1-4; D not resolved. The V and J ends lost 6 bases and 4 bases respectively, with 9 bases between them. The CDR3 runs to 13 residues. The germline CDR1 and CDR2 sequences are MNHEY and SVGAGI. CDR3 residues: CASSRTVNEKLFF. The CDR3 DNA reads TGTGCCAGCAGCAGGACGGTTAATGAAAAACTGTTTTTT.

This CDR3 reads CASSLFAGTSYEQYF. CDR3 nucleotide sequence: TGTGCCAGCAGTTTATTTGCGGGGACGTCCTACGAGCAGTACTTC. This chain links TRBV28 with TRBJ2-7, with D perhaps matching TRBD2 (6 bases). The V gene lost 1 base and the J gene lost 1 base, with 11 bases spanning the gap. CDR1 is MDHEN and CDR2 is SYDVKM in the germline V gene. CDR3 size: 15 residues.

The rearrangement uses TRBV18 and TRBJ2-6, with 10 bases identical to TRBD1. The CDR3 runs to 18 residues. Unmatched junction bases numbered 3, after V lost 1 base and J lost 0 bases. CDR1 is KGHSH, CDR2 LQKENI, per germline. The CDR3 loop is CASSPLGDRGSGANVLTF. The CDR3, as DNA: TGTGCCAGCTCACCACTCGGGGACAGGGGCTCTGGGGCCAACGTCCTGACTTTC. The full variable domain, in which reference TRBV18 and TRBJ2-6 provide the parts outside the CDR3, is NAGVMQNPRHLVRRRGQEARLRCSPMKGHSHVYWYRQLPEEGLKFMVYLQKENIIDESGMPKERFSAEFPKEGPSILRIQQVVRGDSAAYFCASSPLGDRGSGANVLTFGAGSRLTVL.

This clonotype appeared many times. The chain has TRBV4-1 and TRBJ1-2; unclear D gene. V lost 3 bases and J lost 4, with 18 bases in between. The CDR3 is 16 amino acids. Germline values: CDR1 MGHRA, CDR2 YSYEKL. CDR3 in DNA: TGCGCCAGCAGCCACGAAGTGGGGAGACGGACCTATGGCTACACCTTC. Translating it yields CASSHEVGRRTYGYTF.